The 20 T cell receptor beta chains below were found in one sample sequenced in a study of neurological immune-mediated disorders. Time point: longitudinal time-point 3. TCRdb passed the 5' RACE reads through MiXCR, listing each CDR3 protein once. Altogether approximately 84,000 distinct CDR3 sequences are present, around 4% being singletons, with the ten largest covering less than 7.5%. Sequenced: PBMCs. All receptors come from a woman aged 60-75 years with multiple sclerosis.

This sequence joins TRBV5-1 and TRBJ1-1, with TRBD1 matching over 10 bases. This CDR3 contains 15 residues. V lost 3 bases and J lost 11; bases outside the gene matches: 13. In germline, CDR1 is SGHRS, CDR2 YFSETQ. Here the CDR3 reads CASSWAGTGESGAFF. The CDR3 region has the DNA TGCGCCAGCAGCTGGGCCGGGACAGGGGAGTCTGGCGCTTTCTTT.

This clonotype was seen repeatedly, ten times or more. The rearrangement links TRBV7-7 to TRBJ2-5, with D perhaps assigned TRBD1 or TRBD2 (5 bases each). CDR3 length: 14 residues. Germline CDR1 SSHAT, CDR2 FNYEAQ (reference sequence). The V end was cut by 4 bases, the J end by 0 bases, with 9 bases between. Here the CDR3 reads CASSSGAYQETQYF. In nucleotides, the CDR3 is TGTGCCAGCAGCTCCGGGGCCTACCAAGAGACCCAGTACTTC. Full variable domain (missing parts from reference TRBV7-7 and TRBJ2-5): GAGVSQSPRYKVTKRGQDVTLRCDPISSHATLYWYQQALGQGPEFLTYFNYEAQPDKSGLPSDRFSAERPEGSISTLTIQRTEQRDSAMYRCASSSGAYQETQYFGPGTRLLVL.

The sample holds many counts of this clonotype. The V and J genes are TRBV3-1 and TRBJ1-5; tentative D call: TRBD1 (6 bases). Germline loops: CDR1 LGHDT, CDR2 YNNKEL (reference sequence). Trimming cost V 4 bases and J 6 bases, with 10 bases left between them. The CDR3 has 13 residues. DNA for the CDR3: TGTGCCAGCAGCCTACAGGGAAGTCAGCCCCAGCATTTT. It encodes CASSLQGSQPQHF.

The table lists this clonotype with many counts. The chain joins TRBV5-6 to TRBJ2-7, with a tentative D call TRBD2 (5 bases). CDR3 size: 12 residues. V dropped 4 bases and J dropped 7 bases, with 12 bases sitting between them. CDR1 and CDR2 from the germline V gene are SGHDT and YYEEEE. This CDR3 is CASSPGYREQYF. In DNA, the CDR3 is TGTGCCAGCAGCCCGGGGTATCGGGAGCAGTACTTC.

At least ten counts were recorded for this clonotype. The chain joins TRBV28 to TRBJ2-4; D may match TRBD1 or TRBD2 (6 bases each). The CDR3 sequence is 11 residues long. The V end lost 7 bases, the J end lost 12 bases, and 13 bases lay between the germline ends. The germline V gene encodes CDR1 MDHEN and CDR2 SYDVKM. DNA of the CDR3: TGTGCCAGCAATTCCGGGGGCCATCAGTACTTC. Its protein product is CASNSGGHQYF.

This clonotype occurred many times. The CDR3 reads CASTREGGTGELFF. In DNA form, the CDR3 reads TGCGCCAGCACCAGGGAGGGAGGCACCGGGGAGCTGTTTTTT. The chain combines TRBV5-1 with TRBJ2-2; 7 bases are a match to TRBD2. The CDR3 consists of 14 residues. Trimming removed 6 bases from V and 4 bases from J; junction bases left unmatched: 6. Per the germline V gene, CDR1 is SGHRS and CDR2 is YFSETQ.

This clonotype was found many times. V and J are TRBV7-9 and TRBJ1-2; TRBD1 is a possible D gene (6 bases). The CDR3 has 15 residues. From germline, CDR1 is SEHNR and CDR2 FQNEAQ (reference sequence). The V end was cut by 3 bases, the J end by 0 bases, with 11 bases between. This CDR3 reads CASSFRDKTNYGYTF. The CDR3 DNA is TGTGCCAGCAGCTTCCGGGACAAAACTAACTATGGCTACACCTTC.

This clonotype occurred many times. This rearrangement joins TRBV5-1 to TRBJ1-1, with D possibly being TRBD1 (5 bases). Germline V gene lookup returns CDR1 SGHRS and CDR2 YFSETQ. The CDR3 consists of 15 residues. Trimming took 4 bases from V and 0 from J, leaving 13 bases between them. In nucleotides, the CDR3 is TGCGCCAGCAGCCAGACGACAGACATGAACACTGAAGCTTTCTTT. It codes for CASSQTTDMNTEAFF. Complete variable domain (other parts from reference TRBV5-1 and TRBJ1-1): KAGVTQTPRYLIKTRGQQVTLSCSPISGHRSVSWYQQTPGQGLQFLFEYFSETQRNKGNFPGRFSGRQFSNSRSEMNVSTLELGDSALYLCASSQTTDMNTEAFFGQGTRLTVV.

This clonotype was observed many times. The chain has TRBV6-5 and TRBJ2-1; 7 bases are shared with TRBD1. V gave up 6 bases and J gave up 2 bases; unmatched junction bases: 4. The CDR3 extends over 14 amino acids. The germline CDR1 and CDR2 sequences are MNHEY and SVGAGI. The CDR3 here is CASRTTGAYNEQFF. The CDR3 DNA is TGTGCCAGCAGGACCACAGGGGCCTACAATGAGCAGTTCTTC.

The sample holds many counts of this clonotype. CDR3 loop: CASSLDRVYGYTF. As DNA, the CDR3 is TGCGCCAGCAGCTTGGATCGGGTCTATGGCTACACCTTC. The chain carries TRBV5-1 and TRBJ1-2; D not certain. V shed 0 bases and J shed 4 bases, with 7 bases lying between them. The CDR3 length is 13 residues. Germline assignment: CDR1 SGHRS and CDR2 YFSETQ. Variable domain in full (rest from reference TRBV5-1 and TRBJ1-2): KAGVTQTPRYLIKTRGQQVTLSCSPISGHRSVSWYQQTPGQGLQFLFEYFSETQRNKGNFPGRFSGRQFSNSRSEMNVSTLELGDSALYLCASSLDRVYGYTFGSGTRLTVV.

The table lists this clonotype with many counts. The genes are TRBV5-1 and TRBJ1-3, with unresolved D. The CDR3 sequence is 16 residues long. V lost 5 bases to trimming and J lost 0 bases, with 15 bases between them. Germline CDR1 and CDR2: SGHRS and YFSETQ. CDR3 coding DNA: TGCGCCAGCAGTCTGGGGTTTGTAAGCTCTGGAAACACCATATATTTT. Its protein product is CASSLGFVSSGNTIYF. The whole variable domain, filled in from reference TRBV5-1 and TRBJ1-3, reads KAGVTQTPRYLIKTRGQQVTLSCSPISGHRSVSWYQQTPGQGLQFLFEYFSETQRNKGNFPGRFSGRQFSNSRSEMNVSTLELGDSALYLCASSLGFVSSGNTIYFGEGSWLTVV.

This clonotype was counted many times. V usage is TRBV11-3 and J usage is TRBJ2-7; possible D gene TRBD1, 6 bases. Germline CDR1 SGHNT, CDR2 YENEEA. V was clipped by 4 bases and J by 0 bases, with 10 bases between them. This CDR3 spans 14 amino acids. The DNA of the CDR3 is TGTGCCAGCAGCTCCCAGGGGAGCTCCTACGAGCAGTACTTC. As protein: CASSSQGSSYEQYF.

This clonotype was counted many times. This chain connects TRBV9 to TRBJ1-2; D unresolved. Per the germline V gene, CDR1 is SGDLS and CDR2 is YYNGEE. The CDR3 is 13 residues long. V was shortened by 3 bases and J by 6 bases, with 12 bases between the two germline ends. The CDR3 DNA is TGTGCCAGCAGCGCGGGAGGCGGCGATGGCTACACCTTC. The encoded protein is CASSAGGGDGYTF.

This clonotype was detected ten times or more. The chain joins TRBV2 to TRBJ2-3; 10 bases line up with TRBD2. This CDR3 contains 13 residues. V lost 6 bases to trimming and J lost 6 bases; unmatched junction nucleotides: 3. In germline, CDR1 is SNHLY, CDR2 FYNNEI. The CDR3 spells CASRAGGADTQYF. CDR3 DNA: TGTGCCAGCAGAGCGGGGGGGGCGGATACGCAGTATTTT. The full variable domain, with the rest looked up from reference TRBV2 and TRBJ2-3, is EPEVTQTPSHQVTQMGQEVILRCVPISNHLYFYWYRQILGQKVEFLVSFYNNEISEKSEIFDDQFSVERPDGSNFTLKIRSTKLEDSAMYFCASRAGGADTQYFGPGTRLTVL.

This clonotype was observed at least ten times. The CDR3 sequence: CASSLARGSTGELFF. The CDR3 DNA reads TGTGCCAGCAGTTTAGCCAGGGGTAGCACCGGGGAGCTGTTTTTT. The rearrangement joins TRBV27 to TRBJ2-2, with TRBD1 as a possible D gene (6 bases). With 2 bases removed from V and 4 bases from J, the gap between germline ends came to 11 bases. Germline CDR1 reads MNHEY; CDR2 reads SMNVEV (reference sequence). The CDR3 is made up of 15 amino acids.

This clonotype was seen at least ten times. The V and J genes are TRBV5-1 and TRBJ2-5, with 12 bases aligning to TRBD1. The J segment lost 5 bases and the V segment lost 6 bases, leaving 8 bases of the junction unmatched. The CDR3 totals 15 residues. Germline V CDR1 and CDR2: SGHRS, YFSETQ. CDR3 in DNA: TGCGCCAGCAACAACCGGGACAGGGGGCGGGAGACCCAGTACTTC. It codes for CASNNRDRGRETQYF.

This clonotype appeared many times. The J gene is TRBJ1-4, the V gene TRBV5-1; 7 bases are a match to TRBD1. Looked up from germline, CDR1 is SGHRS and CDR2 is YFSETQ. This CDR3 has 15 amino acids. Unmatched junction bases numbered 3, after V lost 0 bases and J lost 4 bases. Written as DNA, the CDR3 is TGCGCCAGCAGCTTGGTGGGACAGCTTAATGAAAAACTGTTTTTT. Encoded protein: CASSLVGQLNEKLFF. The full variable domain, completed using reference TRBV5-1 and TRBJ1-4, is KAGVTQTPRYLIKTRGQQVTLSCSPISGHRSVSWYQQTPGQGLQFLFEYFSETQRNKGNFPGRFSGRQFSNSRSEMNVSTLELGDSALYLCASSLVGQLNEKLFFGSGTQLSVL.

The table lists this clonotype with many counts. The chain combines TRBV5-1 with TRBJ1-4; TRBD1 is a possible D gene (5 bases). Germline-derived CDR1 and CDR2 are SGHRS and YFSETQ. CDR3 size: 14 residues. The V end was cut by 0 bases, the J end by 10 bases, with 13 bases between. CDR3 sequence reads: CASSLGSGTSKLFF. The CDR3 DNA sequence: TGCGCCAGCAGCTTGGGGAGCGGGACGTCAAAACTGTTTTTT.

In its sample, this clonotype was seen many times. The chain links TRBV15 to TRBJ2-1, with a possible D match to TRBD2 (6 bases). Germline CDR1 is LNHNV and CDR2 is YYDKDF (reference sequence). The V end was cut by 0 bases, the J end by 3 bases, with 12 bases between. The CDR3 length is 16 residues. The CDR3 is CATSRDGIAVYNEQFF. In DNA form, the CDR3 reads TGTGCCACCAGCAGAGATGGGATAGCGGTCTACAATGAGCAGTTCTTC.

In its sample, this clonotype was seen a few times. V usage is TRBV19 and J usage is TRBJ2-5; TRBD2 matches 7 bases. CDR3 length equals 12 residues. The V gene end was trimmed by 8 bases and the J gene end by 4 bases; junction bases not matched to a gene: 4. The germline CDR1 and CDR2 sequences are LNHDA and SQIVND (reference sequence). The CDR3 nucleotides are TGTGCCAGTGGGGAGGGGCGAGAGACCCAGTACTTC. Its translation is CASGEGRETQYF.